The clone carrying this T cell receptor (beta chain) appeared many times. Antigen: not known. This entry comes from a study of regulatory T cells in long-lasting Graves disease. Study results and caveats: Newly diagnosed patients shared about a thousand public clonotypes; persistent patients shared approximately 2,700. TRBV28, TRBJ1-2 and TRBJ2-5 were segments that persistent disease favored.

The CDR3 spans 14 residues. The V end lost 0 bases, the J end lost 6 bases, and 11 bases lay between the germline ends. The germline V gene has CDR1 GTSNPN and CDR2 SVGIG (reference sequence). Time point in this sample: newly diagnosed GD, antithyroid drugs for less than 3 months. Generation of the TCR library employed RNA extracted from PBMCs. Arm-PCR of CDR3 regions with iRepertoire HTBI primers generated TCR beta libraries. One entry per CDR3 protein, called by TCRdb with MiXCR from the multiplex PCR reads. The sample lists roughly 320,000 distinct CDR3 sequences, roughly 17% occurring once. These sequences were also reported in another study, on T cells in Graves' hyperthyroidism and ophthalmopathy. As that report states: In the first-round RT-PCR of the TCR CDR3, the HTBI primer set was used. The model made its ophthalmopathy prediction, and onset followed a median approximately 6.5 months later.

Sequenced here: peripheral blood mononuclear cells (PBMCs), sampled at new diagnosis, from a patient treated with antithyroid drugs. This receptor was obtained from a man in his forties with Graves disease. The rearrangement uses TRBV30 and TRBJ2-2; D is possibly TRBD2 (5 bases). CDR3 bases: TGTGCCTGGAGTGTAACAGCGGAACCCGGGGAGCTGTTTTTT. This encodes CAWSVTAEPGELFF.